This record covers a single T cell receptor beta chain. It has no known antigen specificity. Qualities for individual bases were not recorded, and no much larger clone is one base off. One collaborating source in Seattle enrolled patients during active infection and followed them longitudinally through the course of disease. Whole blood was collected in K2EDTA tubes by collaborating institutions according to the institutions' own protocols. For TCRbeta analysis, collaborators shipped samples as frozen whole blood, isolated PBMCs, or DNA extracted from either of those sample types. TCRbeta CDR3 regions were amplified from genomic DNA using the immunoSEQ Assay, a bias-controlled multiplex PCR. Per the authors' processing: Nucleated cell counts per sample were estimated from amplification of reference gene primers within the assay. To quantify the absolute abundance of each unique TCRbeta CDR3 rearrangement, sequence reads were collapsed and filtered. For each sample, productive Simpson clonality was calculated as the square root of Simpson's diversity index over productive rearrangements. TCRdb took over this immuneACCESS table, retaining in-frame rearrangements with V and J assigned. Such tables are incomplete; in checked studies, under half of the missing clones stem from an unresolved V gene, and the remainder is unexplained. Clonal size and the V and J genes are those of that table, whereas D and trimming came from the DNA. The sample table shows some 180,000 clones, and approximately 80% are seen once. Of the sample, more than 9.5% is held by the ten largest clones.

This record comes from a study of blood T cell repertoires in COVID-19 (dated by TCRdb to about 2020). About the investigation overall: The collaborator samples originated in the United States, Italy and Spain and spanned the acute and convalescent phases of COVID-19. The sample metadata nearly always contained a de-identified subject ID, COVID-19 status, age in years and sex. The prospective study material was composed of cDNA or gDNA derived from T cells, B-cell-depleted T cells, or PBMCs. The samples were drawn from the first 160 participants of the ongoing ImmuneRACE study and from some 1,300 subjects provided by 6 global collaborators. The repertoires were released in a freely available public database meant as a resource for research on the immune response to SARS-CoV-2. Where HLA class I and class II types were available, the types were taken from metadata supplied by the sample provider, not from assay-based typing. The dataset comprised deeply sampled blood TCRbeta repertoires from subjects exposed to, actively infected with, or recovered from COVID-19.

V is shortened by 9 bases, J by 4 bases, and the region joining them spans 15 bases. The CDR3 contains 13 residues, cysteine and phenylalanine counted. The kept DNA is CDR3 alone, 39 bases in frame from the first base. CDR1 and CDR2 were assigned from the germline V gene as SNHLY and FYNNEI. Overall study results and their limits: Clinical and demographic metadata were provided uncurated, with the amount varying by source and participant.

The sample was peripheral blood. Here the chain combines TRBV2 and TRBJ1-2; the D gene is possibly TRBD1, with 6 bases matching. The TCR comes from a woman aged 40 to 50 with COVID-19, enrolled during active disease. The DNA sequence follows: TGTGCCAGATCGGACAGCTTTGCCTATGGCTACACCTTC. This gives the protein CARSDSFAYGYTF.